What follows are 21 T cell receptor beta chains derived from one specimen sequenced in a study of radiation and T cells in renal cell carcinoma (dated by TCRdb to 2020 to 2022). The intended sense of this specimen's time point label: baseline pretreatment blood. What this sample's treatment or condition label stands for: 15 Gy SBRT to primary tumor, nephrectomy 4 weeks later. The library was built by means of the immunoSEQ multiplex PCR assay. Not all clones reach the TCRdb copy of this immuneACCESS table, which keeps in-frame sequences only. Checked studies attribute under half of the gap to unresolved V genes and leave the rest unexplained. In all, the sample holds 110,000 to 150,000 clones, and roughly 85% of those were seen once. The ten top clones hold under 25% of the sample. Sequencing was performed on blood, taken from a patient whose treatment included radiotherapy and nephrectomy. These receptors were taken from a woman between 50 and 59 years old with renal cell carcinoma.

This clone was seen once. CDR3 in amino acids: CASSQEGWGWETQYF. CDR3 nucleotide sequence: TGCGCCAGCAGCCAGGAGGGGTGGGGTTGGGAGACCCAGTACTTC. The V call is TRBV4-3, the J call TRBJ2-5; possibly TRBD2 for D (6 bases). The CDR3 consists of 15 residues. The V gene's germline CDR1 is LGHNA and CDR2 YSLEER. V lost 3 bases and J 5 bases, leaving 16 bases between the germline ends.

The CDR3 protein is CAISESGRAGEKLFF. The CDR3 DNA follows: TGTGCCATCAGTGAGTCCGGTCGGGCGGGTGAAAAACTGTTTTTT. The chain employs TRBV10-3 and TRBJ1-4; D is unclear. The CDR3 is made up of 15 amino acids. The V gene's germline CDR1 is ENHRY and CDR2 SYGVKD. The V end lost 0 bases, the J end lost 7 bases, and 12 bases lay between the germline ends.

This clone was observed at least ten times. The V call is TRBV5-1, the J call TRBJ1-3; tentatively, D is TRBD1 (5 bases). Trimming removed 4 bases at V and 1 base at J, with 15 bases between. Germline-derived CDR1 and CDR2 are SGHRS and YFSETQ. This CDR3 region has 16 residues. CDR3: CASSEQDARSGNTIYF. The CDR3 DNA is TGCGCCAGCAGCGAACAGGACGCAAGATCTGGAAACACCATATATTTT.

This chain connects TRBV11-2 to TRBJ1-2; TRBD1 matches 12 bases. The CDR3 runs 15 residues. Germline V lookup: CDR1 SGHAT, CDR2 FQNNGV. Trimming took 4 bases from V and 7 from J; bases not matched to a gene: 7. The CDR3 reads CASSSIRDRGLGYTF. CDR3 DNA: TGTGCCAGCAGCTCCATCCGGGACAGGGGGCTTGGCTACACCTTC.

The chain couples TRBV6-5 to TRBJ2-7; 7 bases map to TRBD1. Germline-derived CDR1 and CDR2 are MNHEY and SVGAGI. J lost 5 bases, V lost 6 bases, and 10 bases had no gene match. This CDR3 contains 14 residues. The CDR3 DNA reads as TGTGCCAGCAGGCCGCGACAGGGAATTAACGAGCAGTACTTC. Translating it yields CASRPRQGINEQYF.

This clone occurred once. J is TRBJ2-3 and V is TRBV19; no definite D call. Trimming left V 5 bases short and J 5 bases short, with 5 bases between. The germline gives CDR1 LNHDA, CDR2 SQIVND (reference sequence). This CDR3 contains 11 residues. The CDR3 loop reads CASSSVDTQYF. Written as DNA, the CDR3 is TGTGCCAGTAGTTCCGTAGATACGCAGTATTTT.

The chain has TRBV7-9 and TRBJ1-2, with 10 nucleotides matching TRBD1. Per the germline V gene, CDR1 is SEHNR and CDR2 is FQNEAQ (reference sequence). The CDR3 sequence is 13 residues long. The ends lost 5 bases at V and 6 bases at J; junction bases unmatched: 3. The DNA of the CDR3 is TGTGCCAGCAGCGCTGGACAGGGGGATGGCTACACCTTC. Translating gives CASSAGQGDGYTF. Drawing the rest from reference TRBV7-9 and TRBJ1-2, the complete variable domain is DTGVSQNPRHKITKRGQNVTFRCDPISEHNRLYWYRQTLGQGPEFLTYFQNEAQLEKSRLLSDRFSAERPKGSFSTLEIQRTEQGDSAMYLCASSAGQGDGYTFGSGTRLTVV.

The chain joins TRBV7-9 to TRBJ1-2, with D possibly being TRBD1 (5 bases). The CDR3 covers 11 residues. In germline, CDR1 is SEHNR, CDR2 FQNEAQ (reference sequence). Trimming shortened V by 5 bases and J by 6 bases, and 7 bases separated the two germline ends. The CDR3 DNA reads TGTGCCAGCAGCGTCAGGGATGGCTACACCTTC. It encodes CASSVRDGYTF.

The rearrangement joins TRBV7-2 to TRBJ2-2; TRBD2 might be the D (6 bases). CDR1 and CDR2 (germline): SGHTA, FQGNSA. CDR3 length equals 16 residues. The V end lost 4 bases, the J end lost 0 bases, and 12 bases lay between the germline ends. DNA of the CDR3: TGTGCCAGCAGCTGGGAGCGGGTCGCGAACACCGGGGAGCTGTTTTTT. Translation gives CASSWERVANTGELFF. The entire variable domain, with the rest obtained from reference TRBV7-2 and TRBJ2-2, is as follows: GAGVSQSPSNKVTEKGKDVELRCDPISGHTALYWYRQSLGQGLEFLIYFQGNSAPDKSGLPSDRFSAERTGGSVSTLTIQRTQQEDSAVYLCASSWERVANTGELFFGEGSRLTVL.

The chain carries TRBV6-6 and TRBJ1-2; TRBD1 matches 10 bases. The trim removed 5 bases at V and 5 bases at J, leaving 5 bases unmatched. Per germline, CDR1 MNHNY and CDR2 SVGAGI (reference sequence). The CDR3 runs 14 residues. The CDR3 reads CASSPGDRGYGYTF. The CDR3 DNA is TGTGCCAGCAGTCCGGGGGACAGGGGATATGGCTACACCTTC.

The chain carries TRBV4-1 and TRBJ2-6; TRBD1 agrees at 7 bases. Per the germline V gene, CDR1 is MGHRA and CDR2 is YSYEKL. CDR3 length equals 18 residues. V trimming: 4 bases; J trimming: 4 bases; junction bases outside the gene matches: 13. CDR3 loop: CASSLKSTGLVGANVLTF. The CDR3 DNA is TGCGCCAGCAGCCTCAAATCGACAGGGTTGGTCGGGGCCAACGTCCTGACTTTC.

This chain joins TRBV4-2 and TRBJ1-1; possible D gene TRBD1, 5 bases. Trimming pared 0 bases from V and 7 bases from J, leaving 15 bases between. The germline V gene has CDR1 LGHNA and CDR2 YNFKEQ. This CDR3 is built from 15 residues. The CDR3 nucleotides read TGTGCCAGCAGCCAAGATCTTCTTGGGGGAGATGAAGCTTTCTTT. Protein: CASSQDLLGGDEAFF.

The chain is built from TRBV4-3 and TRBJ2-3, with D unresolved. CDR3 size: 14 residues. V lost 4 bases, J lost 5 bases, and 13 bases lay in between. The V gene's germline CDR1 is LGHNA and CDR2 YSLEER. The CDR3 here is CASSRSAEQDTQYF. The CDR3 DNA reads TGCGCCAGCAGCCGTTCGGCAGAACAAGATACGCAGTATTTT.

The rearrangement links TRBV18 to TRBJ1-6; D may be TRBD1 (5 bases). V lost 0 bases and J lost 10, with 13 bases in between. The CDR3 has 15 residues. Germline values: CDR1 KGHSH, CDR2 LQKENI. CDR3 sequence reads: CASSPPGQGRSPLHF. CDR3 nucleotides: TGTGCCAGCTCACCACCGGGGCAGGGCCGGTCACCCCTCCACTTT.

The chain links TRBV9 to TRBJ2-1; D remains unclear. The CDR3 covers 15 residues. The germline V gene has CDR1 SGDLS and CDR2 YYNGEE. Trimming took 1 base from V and 5 from J, leaving 13 bases between them. The CDR3, as DNA: TGTGCCAGCAGCGTAACCCCGGCGGTCCACAATGAGCAGTTCTTC. This translates into CASSVTPAVHNEQFF.

The gene calls are TRBV9 and TRBJ2-1; 7 bases are shared with TRBD2. The germline V gene encodes CDR1 SGDLS and CDR2 YYNGEE. The CDR3 covers 16 residues. The V segment lost 1 base and the J segment 5 bases; nucleotides outside the gene matches: 9. The CDR3 reads CASSVRASGKNNEQFF. The CDR3 region has the DNA TGTGCCAGCAGCGTAAGGGCTAGCGGAAAAAACAATGAGCAGTTCTTC.

The V call is TRBV10-3, the J call TRBJ1-3; tentative D call: TRBD1 (5 bases). V gave up 6 bases and J gave up 4 bases, with 19 bases separating them. CDR1 is ENHRY, CDR2 SYGVKD, per germline. The CDR3 has 16 residues. CDR3 sequence: CAIRDDSLLSGNTIYF. The DNA of the CDR3 is TGTGCCATCAGGGACGACAGTCTTCTGTCGGGAAACACCATATATTTT.

The chain is built from TRBV2 and TRBJ2-1, with a possible D match to TRBD2 (5 bases). This CDR3 has 14 amino acids. Looked up from germline, CDR1 is SNHLY and CDR2 is FYNNEI. Between the trimmed V and J ends, which lost 6 bases and 9 bases, there was a span of 18 bases. This CDR3 reads CASRSNSATPEQFF. CDR3 coding DNA: TGTGCCAGCAGAAGTAATAGCGCCACCCCTGAGCAGTTCTTC. The full variable domain, with the rest looked up from reference TRBV2 and TRBJ2-1, is EPEVTQTPSHQVTQMGQEVILRCVPISNHLYFYWYRQILGQKVEFLVSFYNNEISEKSEIFDDQFSVERPDGSNFTLKIRSTKLEDSAMYFCASRSNSATPEQFFGPGTRLTVL.

The chain carries TRBV7-2 and TRBJ1-2; TRBD1 is a possible D gene (6 bases). Germline loops: CDR1 SGHTA, CDR2 FQGNSA. Deletions cut 5 bases from V and 7 bases from J, with 17 bases between. The length of the CDR3 is 14 residues. The CDR3 DNA reads as TGTGCCAGCAGCGCCCCCGGGACAATGTCTGGCTACACCTTC. Amino acid sequence: CASSAPGTMSGYTF. The full variable domain, in which reference TRBV7-2 and TRBJ1-2 provide the parts outside the CDR3, is GAGVSQSPSNKVTEKGKDVELRCDPISGHTALYWYRQSLGQGLEFLIYFQGNSAPDKSGLPSDRFSAERTGGSVSTLTIQRTQQEDSAVYLCASSAPGTMSGYTFGSGTRLTVV.

This chain connects TRBV28 to TRBJ2-1; 15 bases agree with TRBD2. The CDR3 has 18 amino acids. After removal of 4 bases from V and 8 bases from J, the junction contained 12 bases not matched to a gene. Per the germline V gene, CDR1 is MDHEN and CDR2 is SYDVKM. The CDR3 region has the DNA TGTGCCAGCAGTTCTCGGACTAGCGGGAGGGGGGGTAGCTATGAGCAGTTCTTC. Protein sequence: CASSSRTSGRGGSYEQFF. Full variable domain (outside the CDR3, taken from reference TRBV28 and TRBJ2-1): DVKVTQSSRYLVKRTGEKVFLECVQDMDHENMFWYRQDPGLGLRLIYFSYDVKMKEKGDIPEGYSVSREKKERFSLILESASTNQTSMYLCASSSRTSGRGGSYEQFFGPGTRLTVL.

J is TRBJ2-7 and V is TRBV25-1, with 7 bases lining up with TRBD1. The CDR3 has 13 residues. Germline values: CDR1 MGHDK, CDR2 SYGVNS. V dropped 6 bases and J dropped 1; count of bases not matched to a gene: 3. The CDR3: CASRGQSSYEQYF. In DNA, the CDR3 is TGTGCCAGCAGGGGACAGAGTTCCTACGAGCAGTACTTC.